These T cell receptor beta chains were read from a single sample in a study of Graves' ophthalmopathy and Graves' hyperthyroidism. TCRdb processed the multiplex PCR reads anew with MiXCR; each CDR3 protein has one entry. This sample has more than 1,000,000 distinct CDR3 sequences, with about 40% found just once. Sample: peripheral blood or thyroid tissue (not recorded which). The source is an adult man with Graves' hyperthyroidism. The conserved cysteine and the conserved F or W are not part of the CDR3 here. The listing skips clone size in some rows; elsewhere it reads once, few, many or a size class.

>13|TRBJ2-7|TRBV7-2|many
ASSLEEDSIYEQY
>10|TRBJ2-7|TRBV20-1|many
SAFRSSYEQY
>15|TRBJ2-2|TRBV19|-
ASSLPGQGARTGELF
>16|TRBJ1-6|TRBV2|-
ASRYHGQRKRGNSPLH
>12|TRBJ1-6|TRBV6-1|-
ASSEVGFNSPLH
>13|TRBJ2-7|TRBV20-1|few
SASSGTSGSYEQY
>12|TRBJ2-1|TRBV2|-
ASRRQGADNEQF
>10|TRBJ2-1|TRBV2|few
ASSGQYNEQF
>11|TRBJ1-2|TRBV29-1|few
SDVGGPNYGYT
>12|TRBJ1-1|TRBV7-2|-
ASSLRDRADEAF
>13|TRBJ2-7|TRBV28|-
ASSLLSGNSYEQY
>13|TRBJ2-3|TRBV7-3|-
ASSQAGTSTDTQY
>11|TRBJ1-1|TRBV25-1|-
ASTRVGSTEAF
>10|TRBJ1-2|TRBV9|many
ASSAQSGGYT
>14|TRBJ1-1|TRBV5-1|-
ASSLALGSGSTEAF
>14|TRBJ2-2|TRBV7-2|few
ASSLRSAIGTGELF
>9|TRBJ1-1|TRBV13|many
ASSQGREAF
>11|TRBJ2-5|TRBV7-8|-
ASSSPGNQPQY
>14|TRBJ2-7|TRBV7-2|many
ASSLSGTGRLSEQY
>11|TRBJ1-1|TRBV7-8|-
ASSPGGGGEAF
>14|TRBJ2-7|TRBV10-2|few
ASSVPGLAGAYEQY
>10|TRBJ1-2|TRBV29-1|many
SSGLASGGYT
>11|TRBJ1-2|TRBV28|many
ASSVTGPPGYT
>12|TRBJ1-2|TRBV5-1|many
ASREQTSNYGYT
>13|TRBJ2-7|TRBV2|-
ASSEQQLTSYEQY
>10|TRBJ2-2|TRBV10-3|many
ASGSAGRELF
>14|TRBJ1-4|TRBV11-2|many
ASSLGLRGHNEKLF
>13|TRBJ2-2|TRBV11-1|many
ASSLSGSRTGELF
>11|TRBJ2-5|TRBV25-1|-
ATGGMYGETQY
>16|TRBJ1-1|TRBV10-2|many
ASSEGPRGGSSRSEAF